This passage covers 26 T cell receptor beta chains from one sample sequenced in a study of cytomegalovirus exposure and HLA in healthy donors. PCR employed 60 Vbeta and 13 Jbeta primers. This table comes from immunoSEQ multiplex PCR, and its TCRdb copy is limited to in-frame clones, with some not included. The table lists 120,000 to 150,000 clones, roughly 80% of them singletons, with approximately 4.2% in the top ten. The sequencing input was PBMCs. Every receptor here comes from a woman aged 35 to 49 in good health and CMV-seropositive.

There are a few counts of this clone. The chain recombines TRBV5-8 with TRBJ2-7; 7 nucleotides match TRBD2. Looked up from germline, CDR1 is SGHTS and CDR2 is YDEGEE. The CDR3 is 12 residues long. Trimming at V came to 5 bases and at J to 7 bases, leaving 6 bases not matched to a gene. Here the CDR3 DNA reads TGTGCCAGCAGTCTTCCCGGGGGGGAGCAGTACTTC. Protein: CASSLPGGEQYF.

V usage is TRBV27 and J usage is TRBJ2-3, with D tentatively TRBD1 (5 bases). Germline V gives CDR1 MNHEY, CDR2 SMNVEV (reference sequence). The ends were cut back, 6 bases at V and 10 bases at J, with 20 bases in the middle. The CDR3 sequence is 14 residues long. CDR3: CASRTQDIGGAQYF. The DNA for the CDR3 is TGTGCCAGCAGAACACAGGACATAGGTGGAGCGCAGTATTTT.

The chain couples TRBV6-6 to TRBJ2-7, with D perhaps TRBD2 (6 bases). The CDR3 is made up of 14 amino acids. CDR1 and CDR2 (germline): MNHNY, SVGAGI (reference sequence). V lost 6 bases and J lost 0, with 12 bases in between. The CDR3 protein is CASRGGGYSYEQYF. The CDR3 DNA sequence: TGTGCCAGCAGGGGAGGAGGATACTCCTACGAGCAGTACTTC.

The chain is built from TRBV9 and TRBJ1-2, with D uncertain. The CDR3 extends over 14 amino acids. Germline-derived CDR1 and CDR2 are SGDLS and YYNGEE. V shed 2 bases and J shed 4 bases, with 12 bases lying between them. CDR3 amino acids: CASSVGSGGYGYTF. CDR3 coding DNA: TGTGCCAGCAGCGTTGGCTCGGGAGGCTATGGCTACACCTTC.

CDR3: CASSLPGKGLSEQFF. In DNA form, the CDR3 reads TGTGCCAGCAGCTTACCAGGGAAAGGGCTGAGTGAGCAGTTCTTC. This chain links TRBV7-9 with TRBJ2-1, with D possibly being TRBD1 (5 bases). Deletions cut 2 bases from V and 9 bases from J, with 17 bases between. The CDR3 contains 15 residues. Germline V lookup: CDR1 SEHNR, CDR2 FQNEAQ (reference sequence).

The V call is TRBV2, the J call TRBJ2-3; 13 nucleotides agree with TRBD2. CDR3 length: 17 amino acids. Germline V gives CDR1 SNHLY, CDR2 FYNNEI. The trim removed 4 bases at V and 2 bases at J, leaving 6 bases unmatched. The DNA for the CDR3 is TGTGCCAGCAGTGGGGGGACTAGCGGGATTCTCACAGATACGCAGTATTTT. It codes for CASSGGTSGILTDTQYF.

The chain combines TRBV7-2 with TRBJ2-3; 8 nucleotides match TRBD2. CDR3 size: 15 residues. Losses at the gene ends were 4 bases for V and 2 bases for J; bases not matched to a gene: 5. Germline CDR1 and CDR2: SGHTA and FQGNSA. CDR3 protein: CASSWRAGATDTQYF. In DNA form, the CDR3 reads TGTGCCAGCAGCTGGCGAGCGGGGGCCACAGATACGCAGTATTTT.

The CDR3, as DNA: TGTGCCAGCAGCCCGGCGAGGGGGCAAGGGATAGAGACCCAGTACTTC. Translating it yields CASSPARGQGIETQYF. This chain connects TRBV21-1 to TRBJ2-5; the listed D gene, TRBD1, was not tested against the DNA. TRBV21-1 is tagged as a pseudogene. The CDR3 contains 16 residues.

The chain employs TRBV7-2 and TRBJ1-1; 9 bases align to TRBD1. Trimming cost V 5 bases and J 1 base; bases outside gene matches: 2. The germline CDR1 and CDR2 sequences are SGHTA and FQGNSA. The CDR3 has 14 amino acids. CDR3 in DNA: TGTGCCAGCAGCCGGACAGGGGCGAACACTGAAGCTTTCTTT. Its protein product is CASSRTGANTEAFF. Based on the CDR3 plus reference TRBV7-2 and TRBJ1-1, the full variable domain is GAGVSQSPSNKVTEKGKDVELRCDPISGHTALYWYRQSLGQGLEFLIYFQGNSAPDKSGLPSDRFSAERTGGSVSTLTIQRTQQEDSAVYLCASSRTGANTEAFFGQGTRLTVV.

The chain uses TRBV7-9 and TRBJ1-5; D might be TRBD1 (5 bases). Germline CDR1 is SEHNR and CDR2 is FQNEAQ (reference sequence). This CDR3 comprises 15 residues. Trimming took off 1 base at V and 2 bases at J, with 9 bases between the two ends. The CDR3 DNA reads as TGTGCCAGCAGCTTAGGGGGCAACGGCAATCAGCCCCAGCATTTT. Protein product: CASSLGGNGNQPQHF.

V and J are TRBV30 and TRBJ2-5; TRBD1 agrees at 7 bases. V shed 5 bases, J shed 5 bases, and the junction held 8 bases outside the gene matches. CDR3 size: 13 residues. Looked up from germline, CDR1 is GTSNPN and CDR2 is SVGIG (reference sequence). CDR3 protein: CAWDDRVLETQYF. DNA of the CDR3: TGTGCCTGGGACGACAGGGTCTTGGAGACCCAGTACTTC.

The chain combines TRBV7-6 with TRBJ2-5; 7 bases line up with TRBD1. The CDR3 has 13 residues. CDR1 SGHVS and CDR2 FNYEAQ come from the germline V gene. V was clipped by 5 bases and J by 11 bases; unmatched bases: 11. This chain's CDR3 is CASSPRTGREQYF. The CDR3 DNA sequence: TGTGCCAGCAGCCCAAGGACAGGTCGAGAGCAGTACTTC.

The chain carries TRBV28 and TRBJ1-5, with 9 nucleotides matching TRBD1. The CDR3 is 16 residues long. Germline loops: CDR1 MDHEN, CDR2 SYDVKM. The junction had 6 bases not matched to a gene; V was cut back by 5 bases and J by 1 base. The CDR3 nucleotides read TGTGCCAGCAGTAGGGGGACAGGGACAAGCAATCAGCCCCAGCATTTT. Its protein product is CASSRGTGTSNQPQHF.

This clone was counted a few times. The chain links TRBV6-1 to TRBJ2-3; TRBD1 matches at 8 bases. Trimming took 7 bases from V and 13 from J; bases not matched to a gene: 7. CDR1 is MNHNS, CDR2 SASEGT, per germline. This CDR3 contains 11 residues. The CDR3: CASTRDRLEYF. In DNA, the CDR3 is TGTGCCAGCACTCGGGACAGGTTGGAGTATTTT.

The rearrangement joins TRBV28 to TRBJ2-5; TRBD1 might be the D (5 bases). The J call could be wrong; TRBJ2-7 is a better fit for the DNA end. This CDR3 has 13 residues. Looked up from germline, CDR1 is MDHEN and CDR2 is SYDVKM. The CDR3, as DNA: TGTGCCAGCAGTACGACAGATTCCTACGAGCAGTACTTC. Residues: CASSTTDSYEQYF.

The chain has TRBV18 and TRBJ2-2; D is possibly TRBD2 (5 bases). CDR3 length: 17 residues. Germline V gene lookup returns CDR1 KGHSH and CDR2 LQKENI. V lost 3 bases and J lost 2, with 16 bases in between. This CDR3 is CASSPRRIAPNTGELFF. For the CDR3, the DNA is TGTGCCAGCTCACCCCGGAGGATAGCGCCTAACACCGGGGAGCTGTTTTTT.

The chain recombines TRBV7-2 with TRBJ2-5; D is possibly TRBD2 (6 bases). Germline values: CDR1 SGHTA, CDR2 FQGNSA. Trimming left V 4 bases short and J 11 bases short, with 17 bases between. This CDR3 region has 13 residues. CDR3 coding DNA: TGTGCCAGCAGCTCCACTTGGGTCCGGGAGCAGTACTTC. Translation gives CASSSTWVREQYF.

V is TRBV2 and J is TRBJ2-3; 8 nucleotides match TRBD2. Trimming at V came to 5 bases and at J to 4 bases, leaving 8 bases not matched to a gene. CDR1 SNHLY and CDR2 FYNNEI come from the germline V gene. This CDR3 contains 15 residues. This CDR3 is CASSSLAGGSDTQYF. The CDR3 DNA reads TGTGCCAGCAGTTCACTCGCGGGAGGTTCAGATACGCAGTATTTT.

The gene calls are TRBV5-5 and TRBJ2-7, with TRBD1 matching over 8 bases. V was pared by 2 bases and J by 2 bases, with 3 bases of the junction left unmatched. The CDR3 sequence is 14 residues long. In germline, CDR1 is SGHKS, CDR2 YYEKEE (reference sequence). CDR3 bases: TGTGCCAGCAGCTTACGACAGGGGACCTACGAGCAGTACTTC. Protein: CASSLRQGTYEQYF.

The chain employs TRBV9 and TRBJ1-3; D is unclear. Per germline, CDR1 SGDLS and CDR2 YYNGEE. Trimming cost V 3 bases and J 3 bases, with 10 bases left between them. CDR3 length: 14 residues. CDR3 region: CASSAGVIGNTIYF. The CDR3 DNA is TGTGCCAGCAGCGCCGGGGTTATTGGAAACACCATATATTTT.

This rearrangement joins TRBV10-1 to TRBJ2-2; D possibly corresponds to TRBD2 (6 bases). V lost 6 bases to trimming and J lost 1 base, with 12 bases between them. The CDR3 is 15 residues long. Per germline, CDR1 WNHNN and CDR2 SYGVQD (reference sequence). For the CDR3, the DNA is TGCGCCAGCAGCGCCCAGGGAGGGAACACCGGGGAGCTGTTTTTT. Translated: CASSAQGGNTGELFF.

Only a few counts were recorded for this clone. The V call is TRBV7-2, the J call TRBJ2-1; 9 nucleotides agree with TRBD1. The CDR3 totals 15 residues. Germline V gives CDR1 SGHTA, CDR2 FQGNSA. Losses at the gene ends were 3 bases for V and 5 bases for J; bases not matched to a gene: 5. The CDR3 sequence: CASSFGTGWDNEQFF. Written as DNA, the CDR3 is TGTGCCAGCAGCTTCGGGACAGGGTGGGACAATGAGCAGTTCTTC.

This clone was counted only a few times. This chain joins TRBV7-2 and TRBJ2-7; D may be TRBD1 (6 bases). V was shortened by 4 bases and J by 3 bases, with 10 bases between the two germline ends. The CDR3 is 13 amino acids. Germline assignment: CDR1 SGHTA and CDR2 FQGNSA. The CDR3 DNA follows: TGTGCCAGCAGCTCAACAGGGAACTACGAGCAGTACTTC. As protein: CASSSTGNYEQYF.

The rearrangement joins TRBV21-1 to TRBJ1-6; the tabulated D call, TRBD1, remains unverified against the DNA. TRBV21-1 is designated a pseudogene. The CDR3 has 16 residues. The CDR3 DNA reads as TGTGCCAGCAGCAAGACTTCGGGACAGCCGAATTCACCCCTCCACTTT. Its protein product is CASSKTSGQPNSPLHF.

This chain joins TRBV18 and TRBJ1-6; TRBD1 matches at 7 bases. V lost 6 bases to trimming and J lost 7 bases; unmatched junction nucleotides: 3. The germline V gene encodes CDR1 KGHSH and CDR2 LQKENI. The CDR3 length is 13 residues. The CDR3 DNA is TGTGCCAGCTCCCCAGGGGGGAATTCACCCCTCCACTTT. Protein: CASSPGGNSPLHF.

The chain joins TRBV4-1 to TRBJ2-3; 10 bases line up with TRBD1. Germline V gene lookup returns CDR1 MGHRA and CDR2 YSYEKL. The CDR3 runs 15 residues. Germline trimming cut 3 bases from V and 1 base from J; bases unmatched to any gene: 1. The CDR3 nucleotides read TGCGCCAGCAGCCAGGACAGGGGGGGCACAGATACGCAGTATTTT. It encodes CASSQDRGGTDTQYF.